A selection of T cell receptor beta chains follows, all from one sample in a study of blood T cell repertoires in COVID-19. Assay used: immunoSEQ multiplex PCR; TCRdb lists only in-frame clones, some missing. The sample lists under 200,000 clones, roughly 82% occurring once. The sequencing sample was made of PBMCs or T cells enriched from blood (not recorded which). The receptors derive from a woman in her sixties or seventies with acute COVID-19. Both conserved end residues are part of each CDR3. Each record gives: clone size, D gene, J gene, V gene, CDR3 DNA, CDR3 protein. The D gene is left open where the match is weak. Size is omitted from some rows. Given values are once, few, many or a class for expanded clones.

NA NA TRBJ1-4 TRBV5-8 TGTGCCAGCAGCTTGGCCGGTTTAGGTCGGGCTAATGAAAAACTGTTTTTT CASSLAGLGRANEKLFF
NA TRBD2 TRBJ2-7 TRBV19 TGTGCCAGTAGTACGTTACCGGGACTAGCGTCTGAGAGCTCCTACGAGCAGTACTTC CASSTLPGLASESSYEQYF
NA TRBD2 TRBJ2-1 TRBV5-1 TGCGCCAGCAGTTCTCTAGCGGGAGGACACAATGAGCAGTTCTTC CASSSLAGGHNEQFF
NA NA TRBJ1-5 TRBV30 TGTGCCTGGAGCGCCCAACGCAACAGGGATAGCAATCAGCCCCAGCATTTT CAWSAQRNRDSNQPQHF
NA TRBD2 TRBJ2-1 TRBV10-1 TGCGCCAGCAGTGAGGGGACTAGCGGGGAATACAATGAGCAGTTCTTC CASSEGTSGEYNEQFF
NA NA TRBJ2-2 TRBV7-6 TGTGCCAGCAGCTTATCCTACGGGGAGCTGTTTTTT CASSLSYGELFF
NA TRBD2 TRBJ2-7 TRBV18 TGTGCCAGCTCACGGACTAGCGGAACGAGCTCCTACGAGCAGTACTTC CASSRTSGTSSYEQYF
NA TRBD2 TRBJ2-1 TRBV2 TGTGCCAGAGGAGGACTAGCGGGGGCGAGGGAGAGTGAGCAGTTCTTC CARGGLAGARESEQFF
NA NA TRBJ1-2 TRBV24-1 TGTGCCACCAGTGATTCCCCTGAAGGCGTAGGGGATGGCTACACCTTC CATSDSPEGVGDGYTF
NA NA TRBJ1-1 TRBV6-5 TGTGCCAGCAGTTACTCACCCAGGGTGGCTGAAGCTTTCTTT CASSYSPRVAEAFF
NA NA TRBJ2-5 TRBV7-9 TGTGCCAGCAGCCCGAGTGGGGGGGAGACCCAGTACTTC CASSPSGGETQYF
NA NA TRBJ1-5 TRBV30 TGTGCCTGGAGTTCTAAGACGGGTTTGCCCCAGCATTTT CAWSSKTGLPQHF
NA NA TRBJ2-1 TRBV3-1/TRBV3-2 TGTGCCAGCAGCTCAATGCGGAATGAGCAGTTCTTC CASSSMRNEQFF
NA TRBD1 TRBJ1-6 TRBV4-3 TGCGCCAGCAGCGGGAACAGACAGGGGGCTGTGAATTCACCCCTCCACTTT CASSGNRQGAVNSPLHF
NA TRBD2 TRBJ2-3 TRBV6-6 TGTGCCAGCAAACCTAGCGGAACTAGCACAGATACGCAGTATTTT CASKPSGTSTDTQYF
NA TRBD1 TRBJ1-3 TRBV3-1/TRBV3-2 TGTGCCAGCAGCCCGGGACAGACTTTATACTCTGGAAACACCATATATTTT CASSPGQTLYSGNTIYF
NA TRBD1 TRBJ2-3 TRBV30 TGTGCCTGGAGTGAGGGGGCACTCTCAGATACGCAGTATTTT CAWSEGALSDTQYF
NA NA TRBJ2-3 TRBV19 TGTGCCAGTAGTATTACATTCACAGATACGCAGTATTTT CASSITFTDTQYF
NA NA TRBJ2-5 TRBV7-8 TGTGCCAGCAGCTGGAACTTACAGCTCCAAGAGACCCAGTACTTC CASSWNLQLQETQYF
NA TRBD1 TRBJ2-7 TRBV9 TGTGCCAGCAGTGACCGACAGGGACCCTACGAGCAGTACTTC CASSDRQGPYEQYF
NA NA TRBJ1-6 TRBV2 TGTGCCAGCAGTGAAGAGAGGGAGGGTACACCCCTCCACTTT CASSEEREGTPLHF
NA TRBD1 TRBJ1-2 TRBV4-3 TGCGCCAGCAGCCAGGCGACAGGGTCGTATGGCTACACCTTC CASSQATGSYGYTF
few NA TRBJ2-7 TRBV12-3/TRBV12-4 TGTGCCAGCAGTAGAGGGCCCTACGAGCAGTACTTC CASSRGPYEQYF
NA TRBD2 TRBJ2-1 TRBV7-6 TGTGCCAGCAGCCCAGCTAGCGGGAGCTCCTACAATGAGCAGTTCTTC CASSPASGSSYNEQFF
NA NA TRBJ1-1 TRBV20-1 TGCAGAGGGAGTGGGAACACTGAAGCTTTCTTT CRGSGNTEAFF
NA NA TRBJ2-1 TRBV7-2 TGTGCCAGCAGCTTAGACGGGAGCTCCTACAATGAGCAGTTCTTC CASSLDGSSYNEQFF
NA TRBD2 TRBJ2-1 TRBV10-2 TGCGCCAGCAGTGAGAGCGGGGCGGGCAATGAGCAGTTCTTC CASSESGAGNEQFF
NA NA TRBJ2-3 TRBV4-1 TGCGCCAGCAGCCAGGGAGGAGTCGGAACAGATACGCAGTATTTT CASSQGGVGTDTQYF
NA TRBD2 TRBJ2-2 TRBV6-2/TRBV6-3 TGTGCCAGCAGTTACCCCCGAGCGGGAGGAACCGGGGAGCTGTTTTTT CASSYPRAGGTGELFF
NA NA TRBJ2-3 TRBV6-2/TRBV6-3 TGTGCCAGCAGTTACATGGCGGACACAGATACGCAGTATTTT CASSYMADTDTQYF
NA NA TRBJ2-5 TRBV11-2 TGTGCCAGCAGCGTCGAGTTGAAAGAGACCCAGTACTTC CASSVELKETQYF
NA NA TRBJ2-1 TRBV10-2 TGCGCCAGCCTCTGGGGCACTGGCGCGGTCAATGAGCAGTTCTTC CASLWGTGAVNEQFF
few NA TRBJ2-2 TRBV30 TGTGCCTGGAGTGGACAACCGAACACCGGGGAGCTGTTTTTT CAWSGQPNTGELFF
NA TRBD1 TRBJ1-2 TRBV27 TGTGCCAGCAGTTTCAACCCGGGACAGGGGGCGAGCTACACCTTC CASSFNPGQGASYTF
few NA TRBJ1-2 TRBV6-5 TGTGCCAGCAGGTTACGACCGGGGAGTCACTATGGCTACACCTTC CASRLRPGSHYGYTF
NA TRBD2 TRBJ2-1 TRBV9 TGTGCCAGCAGCGTAGAAGGACCCGGGAGGCCAGGGAATGAGCAGTTCTTC CASSVEGPGRPGNEQFF
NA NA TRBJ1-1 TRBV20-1 TGCAGTGCCATGACTGGAGCTGAAGCTTTCTTT CSAMTGAEAFF
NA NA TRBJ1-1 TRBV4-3 TGCGCCAGCAGCCAAGATCTTGCGGGCACTGAAGCTTTCTTT CASSQDLAGTEAFF
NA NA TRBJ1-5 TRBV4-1 TGCGCCAGCAGCAGTCTGGGCTTGAGCAATCAGCCCCAGCATTTT CASSSLGLSNQPQHF
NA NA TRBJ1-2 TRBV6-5 TGTGCCAGCATTAACAGGTCTTACGGCTATGGCTACACCTTC CASINRSYGYGYTF
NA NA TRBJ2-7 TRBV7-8 TGTGCCAGCAGCTTGGGTTCCAGGACAGCCCCTAGGCCCTACGAGCAGTACTTC CASSLGSRTAPRPYEQYF
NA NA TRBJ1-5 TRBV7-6 TGTGCCAGCAGCTTAAGTACAGGCAATCAGCCCCAGCATTTT CASSLSTGNQPQHF
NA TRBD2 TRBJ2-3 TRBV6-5 TGTGCCAGCAGTTACGCTAGCGGGTGGGAGGATACGCAGTATTTT CASSYASGWEDTQYF
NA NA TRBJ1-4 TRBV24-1 TGTGCCACCGGGTCCCGGGAGGGCGGAGAAAAACTGTTTTTT CATGSREGGEKLFF
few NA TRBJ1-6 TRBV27 TGTGCCAGCAGTTTTACGGATAATTCACCCCTCCACTTT CASSFTDNSPLHF
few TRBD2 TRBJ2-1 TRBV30 TGTGCCTGGAGTGTTCTCGGGACTAGCGGTAGCAATGAGCAGTTCTTC CAWSVLGTSGSNEQFF
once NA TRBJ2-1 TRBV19 TGTGCCAGTAGGCTAACCCCCCGCTCCTACAATGAGCAGTTCTTC CASRLTPRSYNEQFF
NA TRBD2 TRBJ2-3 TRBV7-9 TGTGCCAGCAGCTCCCCCTCAGCGGGAGGTGGCACAGATACGCAGTATTTT CASSSPSAGGGTDTQYF
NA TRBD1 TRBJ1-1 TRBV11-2 TGTGCCAGCAGCTCAACAGGGGGTGGAACTGAAGCTTTCTTT CASSSTGGGTEAFF
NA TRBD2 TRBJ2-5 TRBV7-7 TGTGCCAGCAGCTTAAAGGCGGGGGGCGTTCAGGGCTTGGAGACCCAGTACTTC CASSLKAGGVQGLETQYF
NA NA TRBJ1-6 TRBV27 TGTGCCAGCAGTCTCAAAGGGGGTCTTGTGGGTTCACCCCTCCACTTT CASSLKGGLVGSPLHF
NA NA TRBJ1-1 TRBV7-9 TGTGCCAGCAGCTTATCAGCAGAAGGGGGTGGTGCTTTCTTT CASSLSAEGGGAFF
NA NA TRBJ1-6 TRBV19 TGTGCCAGCGCTACAGTGGGTAATTCACCCCTCCACTTT CASATVGNSPLHF
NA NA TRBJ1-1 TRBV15 TGTGCCACCAGCAGGGTCCGGGGGGAAGCTTTCTTT CATSRVRGEAFF
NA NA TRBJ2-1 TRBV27 TGTGCCAGCATCTATGAGGCGGGGAGATACAATGAGCAGTTCTTC CASIYEAGRYNEQFF
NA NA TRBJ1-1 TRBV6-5 TGTGCCAGCAGTTACTCGCGGGTGAACACTGAAGCTTTCTTT CASSYSRVNTEAFF
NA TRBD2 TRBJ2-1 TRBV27 TGTGCCAGCAGCTCTAGCGGGAGGGGGTTCAGTGAGCAGTTCTTC CASSSSGRGFSEQFF
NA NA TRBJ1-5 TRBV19 TGTGCCAGTAACAGGGCCGATAGCAATCAGCCCCAGCATTTT CASNRADSNQPQHF
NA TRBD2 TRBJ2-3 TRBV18 TGTGCCAGCTCACCACAGGCTAGCGGGAGCTCAGATACGCAGTATTTT CASSPQASGSSDTQYF